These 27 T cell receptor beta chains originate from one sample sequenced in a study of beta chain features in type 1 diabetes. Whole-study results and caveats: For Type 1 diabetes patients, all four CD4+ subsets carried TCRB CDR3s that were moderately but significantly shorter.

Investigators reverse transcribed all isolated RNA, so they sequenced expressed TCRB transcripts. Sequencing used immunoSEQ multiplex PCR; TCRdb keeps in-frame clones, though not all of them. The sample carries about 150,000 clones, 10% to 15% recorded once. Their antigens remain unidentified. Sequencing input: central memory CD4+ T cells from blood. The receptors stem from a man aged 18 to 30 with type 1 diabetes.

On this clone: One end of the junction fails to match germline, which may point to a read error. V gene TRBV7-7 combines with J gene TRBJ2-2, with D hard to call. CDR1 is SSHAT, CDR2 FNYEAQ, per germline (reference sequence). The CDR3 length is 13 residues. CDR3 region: CASSLVYTGELFF. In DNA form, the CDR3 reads TGTGCTAGCAGCTTAGTTTACACCGGGGAGCTGTTTTTT.

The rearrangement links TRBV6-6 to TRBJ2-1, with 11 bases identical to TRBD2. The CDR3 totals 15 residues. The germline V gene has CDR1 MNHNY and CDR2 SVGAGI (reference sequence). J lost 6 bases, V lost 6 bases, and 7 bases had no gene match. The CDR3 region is CASSPTSGAINEQFF. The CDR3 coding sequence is TGTGCCAGCAGCCCGACTAGCGGGGCCATCAATGAGCAGTTCTTC.

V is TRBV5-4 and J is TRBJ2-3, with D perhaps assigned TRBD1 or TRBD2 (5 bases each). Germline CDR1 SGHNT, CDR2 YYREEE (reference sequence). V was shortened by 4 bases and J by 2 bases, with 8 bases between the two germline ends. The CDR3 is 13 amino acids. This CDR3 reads CASSTGLTDTQYF. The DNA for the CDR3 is TGTGCCAGCAGCACGGGGCTCACAGATACGCAGTATTTT.

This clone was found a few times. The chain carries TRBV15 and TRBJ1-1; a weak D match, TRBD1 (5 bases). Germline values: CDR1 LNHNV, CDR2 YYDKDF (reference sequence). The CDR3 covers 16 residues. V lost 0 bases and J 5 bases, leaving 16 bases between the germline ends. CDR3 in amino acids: CATSREVNSGKTEAFF. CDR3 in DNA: TGTGCCACCAGCAGAGAGGTTAATTCAGGGAAGACTGAAGCTTTCTTT. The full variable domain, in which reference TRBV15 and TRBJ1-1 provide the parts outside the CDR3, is DAMVIQNPRYQVTQFGKPVTLSCSQTLNHNVMYWYQQKSSQAPKLLFHYYDKDFNNEADTPDNFQSRRPNTSFCFLDIRSPGLGDTAMYLCATSREVNSGKTEAFFGQGTRLTVV.

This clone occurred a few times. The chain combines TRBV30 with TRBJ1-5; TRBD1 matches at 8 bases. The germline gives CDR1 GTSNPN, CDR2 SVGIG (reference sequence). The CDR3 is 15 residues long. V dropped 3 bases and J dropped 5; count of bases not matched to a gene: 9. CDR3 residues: CAWSTGQGTHQPQHF. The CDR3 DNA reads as TGTGCCTGGAGCACCGGACAGGGTACGCATCAGCCCCAGCATTTT.

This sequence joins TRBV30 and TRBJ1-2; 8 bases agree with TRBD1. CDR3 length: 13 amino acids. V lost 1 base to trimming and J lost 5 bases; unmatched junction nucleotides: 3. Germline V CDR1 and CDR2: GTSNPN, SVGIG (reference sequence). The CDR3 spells CAWSAQGAYGYTF. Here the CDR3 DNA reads TGTGCCTGGAGTGCGCAGGGGGCGTATGGCTACACCTTC.

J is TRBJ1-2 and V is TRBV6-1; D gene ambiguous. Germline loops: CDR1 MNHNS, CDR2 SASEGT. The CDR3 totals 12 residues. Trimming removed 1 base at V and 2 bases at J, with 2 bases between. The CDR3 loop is CASSEGNYGYTF. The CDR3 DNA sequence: TGTGCCAGCAGTGAAGGAAACTATGGCTACACCTTC.

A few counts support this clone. The CDR3 spells CASSPTTYEQYF. The CDR3 DNA reads TGTGCCAGCAGCCCGACCACCTACGAGCAGTACTTC. The rearrangement links TRBV11-2 to TRBJ2-7, with D uncertain. V was pared by 5 bases and J by 2 bases, with 7 bases between. Germline V lookup: CDR1 SGHAT, CDR2 FQNNGV. CDR3 length: 12 amino acids.

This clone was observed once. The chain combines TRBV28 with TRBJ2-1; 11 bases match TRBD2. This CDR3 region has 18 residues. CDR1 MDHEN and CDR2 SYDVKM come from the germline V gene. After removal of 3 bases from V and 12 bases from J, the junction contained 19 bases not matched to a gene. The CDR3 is CASSFRPPLAGGILVQFF. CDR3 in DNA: TGTGCCAGCAGTTTCCGCCCGCCCCTAGCGGGGGGAATTCTAGTGCAGTTCTTC.

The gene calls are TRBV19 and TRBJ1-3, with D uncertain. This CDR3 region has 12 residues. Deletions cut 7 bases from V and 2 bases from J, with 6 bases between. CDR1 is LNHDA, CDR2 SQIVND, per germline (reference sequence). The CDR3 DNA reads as TGTGCCAGTAAATCAGCTGGAAACACCATATATTTT. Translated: CASKSAGNTIYF.

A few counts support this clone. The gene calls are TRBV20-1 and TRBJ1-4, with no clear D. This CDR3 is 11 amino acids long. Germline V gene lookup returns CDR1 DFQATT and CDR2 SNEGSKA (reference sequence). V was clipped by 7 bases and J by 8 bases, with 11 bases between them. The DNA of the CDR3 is TGCAGTGGATCCTTCAGGGAAAAACTGTTTTTT. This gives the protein CSGSFREKLFF.

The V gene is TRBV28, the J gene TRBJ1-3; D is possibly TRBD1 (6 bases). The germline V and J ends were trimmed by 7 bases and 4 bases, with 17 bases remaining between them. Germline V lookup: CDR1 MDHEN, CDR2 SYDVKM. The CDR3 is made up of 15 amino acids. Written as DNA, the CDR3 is TGTGCCAGCACCGACCTGCAGGGGCAAGGAAACACCATATATTTT. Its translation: CASTDLQGQGNTIYF.

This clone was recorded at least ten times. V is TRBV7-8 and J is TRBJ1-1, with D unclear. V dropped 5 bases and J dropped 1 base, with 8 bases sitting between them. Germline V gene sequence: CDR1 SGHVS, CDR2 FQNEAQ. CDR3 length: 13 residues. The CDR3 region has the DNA TGTGCCAGCAGCGTACAAGGGAACACTGAAGCTTTCTTT. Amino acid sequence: CASSVQGNTEAFF.

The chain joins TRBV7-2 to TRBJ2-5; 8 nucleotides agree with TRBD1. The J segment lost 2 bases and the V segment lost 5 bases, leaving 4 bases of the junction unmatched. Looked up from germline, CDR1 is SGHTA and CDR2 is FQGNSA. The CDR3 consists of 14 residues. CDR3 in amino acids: CASSPRTGQETQYF. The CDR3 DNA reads TGTGCCAGCAGCCCACGGACAGGGCAAGAGACCCAGTACTTC.

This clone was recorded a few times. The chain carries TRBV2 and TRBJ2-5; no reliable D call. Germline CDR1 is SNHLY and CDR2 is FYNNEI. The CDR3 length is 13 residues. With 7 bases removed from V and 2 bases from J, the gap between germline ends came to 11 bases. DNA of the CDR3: TGTGCCAGCAACAGTATACAGCAAGAGACCCAGTACTTC. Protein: CASNSIQQETQYF.

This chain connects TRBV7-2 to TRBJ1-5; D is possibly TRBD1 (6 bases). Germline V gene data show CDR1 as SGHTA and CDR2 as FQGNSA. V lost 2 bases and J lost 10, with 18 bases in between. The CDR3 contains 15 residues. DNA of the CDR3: TGTGCCAGCAGCTTAAATGCAGGGGCTCTCTCCCCCCAGCATTTT. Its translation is CASSLNAGALSPQHF. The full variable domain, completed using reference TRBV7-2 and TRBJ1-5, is GAGVSQSPSNKVTEKGKDVELRCDPISGHTALYWYRQSLGQGLEFLIYFQGNSAPDKSGLPSDRFSAERTGGSVSTLTIQRTQQEDSAVYLCASSLNAGALSPQHFGDGTRLSIL.

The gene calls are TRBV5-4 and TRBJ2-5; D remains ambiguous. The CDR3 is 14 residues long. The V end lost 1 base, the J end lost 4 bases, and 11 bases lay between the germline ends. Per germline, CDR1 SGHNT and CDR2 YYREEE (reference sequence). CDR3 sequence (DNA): TGTGCCAGCAGCTTGAGTAGCCAACTAGAGACCCAGTACTTC. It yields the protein CASSLSSQLETQYF.

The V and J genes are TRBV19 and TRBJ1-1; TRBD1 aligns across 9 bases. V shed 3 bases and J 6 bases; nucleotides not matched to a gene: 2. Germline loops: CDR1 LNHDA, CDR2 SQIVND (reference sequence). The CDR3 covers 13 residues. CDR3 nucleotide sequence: TGTGCCAGTAGTATGGACAGGGGCTCTGAAGCTTTCTTT. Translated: CASSMDRGSEAFF.

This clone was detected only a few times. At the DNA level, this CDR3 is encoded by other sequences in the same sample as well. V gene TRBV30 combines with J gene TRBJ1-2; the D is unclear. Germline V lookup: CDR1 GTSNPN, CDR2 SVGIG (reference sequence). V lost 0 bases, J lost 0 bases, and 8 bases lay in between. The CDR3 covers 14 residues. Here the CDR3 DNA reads TGTGCCTGGAGTGTAGGGTCCACTAACTATGGCTACACCTTC. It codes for CAWSVGSTNYGYTF.

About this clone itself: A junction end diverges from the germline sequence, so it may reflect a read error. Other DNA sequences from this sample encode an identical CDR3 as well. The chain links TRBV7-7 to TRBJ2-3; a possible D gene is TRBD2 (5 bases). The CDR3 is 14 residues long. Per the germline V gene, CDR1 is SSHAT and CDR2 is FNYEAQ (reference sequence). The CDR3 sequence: CASSYNTLADTQYF. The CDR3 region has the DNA TGCGCCAGCAGCTATAATACCTTAGCGGATACGCAGTATTTT.

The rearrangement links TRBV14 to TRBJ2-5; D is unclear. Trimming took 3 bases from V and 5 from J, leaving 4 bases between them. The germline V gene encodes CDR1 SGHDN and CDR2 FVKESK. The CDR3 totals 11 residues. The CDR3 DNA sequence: TGTGCCAGCAGCCAGATGGAGACCCAGTACTTC. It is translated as CASSQMETQYF. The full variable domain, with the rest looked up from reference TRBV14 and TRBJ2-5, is EAGVTQFPSHSVIEKGQTVTLRCDPISGHDNLYWYRRVMGKEIKFLLHFVKESKQDESGMPNNRFLAERTGGTYSTLKVQPAELEDSGVYFCASSQMETQYFGPGTRLLVL.

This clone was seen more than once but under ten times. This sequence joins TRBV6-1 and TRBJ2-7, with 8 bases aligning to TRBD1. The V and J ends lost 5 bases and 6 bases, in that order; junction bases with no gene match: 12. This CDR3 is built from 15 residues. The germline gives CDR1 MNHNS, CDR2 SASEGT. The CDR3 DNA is TGTGCCAGCAGTTGGAACCATCCTACAGGGGGCGAGCAGTACTTC. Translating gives CASSWNHPTGGEQYF.

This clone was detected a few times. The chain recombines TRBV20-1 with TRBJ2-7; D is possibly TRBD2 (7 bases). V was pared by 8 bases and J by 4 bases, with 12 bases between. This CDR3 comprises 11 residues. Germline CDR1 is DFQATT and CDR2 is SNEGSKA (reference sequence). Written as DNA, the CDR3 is TGCAGTAGGGGGGGTTCTTACGAGCAGTACTTC. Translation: CSRGGSYEQYF.

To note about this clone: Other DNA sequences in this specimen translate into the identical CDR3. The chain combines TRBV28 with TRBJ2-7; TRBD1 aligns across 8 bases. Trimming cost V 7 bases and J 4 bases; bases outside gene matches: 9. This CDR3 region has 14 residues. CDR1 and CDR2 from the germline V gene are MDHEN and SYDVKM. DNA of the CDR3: TGTGCCAGCACACCAGGGGGCTCTGGGTACGAGCAGTACTTC. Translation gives CASTPGGSGYEQYF. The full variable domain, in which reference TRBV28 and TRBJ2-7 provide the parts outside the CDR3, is DVKVTQSSRYLVKRTGEKVFLECVQDMDHENMFWYRQDPGLGLRLIYFSYDVKMKEKGDIPEGYSVSREKKERFSLILESASTNQTSMYLCASTPGGSGYEQYFGPGTRLTVT.

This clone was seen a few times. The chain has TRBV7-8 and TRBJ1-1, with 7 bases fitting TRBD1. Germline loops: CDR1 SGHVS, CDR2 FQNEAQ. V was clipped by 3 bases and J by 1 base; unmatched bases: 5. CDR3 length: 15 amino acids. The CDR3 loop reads CASSFTGQPNTEAFF. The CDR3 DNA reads TGTGCCAGCAGCTTCACGGGACAGCCGAACACTGAAGCTTTCTTT.

CDR3 nucleotides: TGTGCCAGCAGTACAGGAGATACGCAGTATTTT. It translates to CASSTGDTQYF. The genes are TRBV2 and TRBJ2-3; D perhaps matches TRBD1 (5 bases). Per germline, CDR1 SNHLY and CDR2 FYNNEI. The CDR3 extends over 11 amino acids. V was cut by 5 bases and J by 5 bases, with 5 bases left in between.

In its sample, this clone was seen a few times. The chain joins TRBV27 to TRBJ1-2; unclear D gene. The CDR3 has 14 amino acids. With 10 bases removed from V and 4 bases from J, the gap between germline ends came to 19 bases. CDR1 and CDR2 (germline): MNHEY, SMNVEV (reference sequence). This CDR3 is CATHPGKAGYGYTF. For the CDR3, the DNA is TGTGCCACACACCCGGGGAAGGCGGGCTATGGCTACACCTTC.